This T cell receptor beta chain originates from a study of vaccination effects on CD4 cells after COVID-19 (dated by TCRdb to 2022 to 2024). Looking at the study overall: To identify antigen-specific CD4+ T cell clonotypes by their expansion, the ViraFEST assay first stimulated PBMC with viral peptide pools and then applied TCR sequencing. Post-vaccine samples across the study were collected a median of 72 days after the second dose, with a range of 14 to 241. The full study included some 10 COVID-19 convalescent patients and a handful of SARS-CoV-2-naive healthy vaccine recipients. Approximately 2 million PBMC per well were cultured in IMDM with roughly 5% human AB serum, 9 to 10 IU/ml IL-2 and gentamicin, plus 10 ug/ml peptides. Cultures from other donors in the study were sequenced with the Oncomine TCR Beta short-read assay on an Illumina iSeq 100. SARS-CoV-2 spike-specific CD4+ TCR repertoires were compared before and after mRNA vaccination in COVID-19 convalescent patients and in infection-naive vaccine recipients.

V lost 5 bases and J lost 5 bases; the stretch between them is 9 bases long. Including cysteine and phenylalanine, the CDR3 has 13 amino acids. The retained sequence is limited to the CDR3, 39 bases, with the frame set at the first base. CDR1 SGHNT and CDR2 YENEEA are derived from the germline V gene. The table lists this clone with a few counts. No antigen is known for it. No quality values exist for individual bases; no much larger clone is one base distant. After about 10 days of culture, CD4+ T cells were isolated with the EasySep CD4+ T cell isolation kit. Each participant received two doses of an mRNA SARS-CoV-2 vaccine, either BNT162b2 or mRNA-1273. Negative nucleocapsid antibody results before and after vaccination confirmed that the healthy vaccine recipients had no prior SARS-CoV-2 infection. Half of the culture medium was replaced with fresh IL-2-containing medium on days 3 and 7. Each peptide stimulation condition was cultured in triplicate wells unless otherwise noted. Using Ficoll-Paque Plus gradient centrifugation, PBMC were separated from whole blood and then either used fresh or cryopreserved at -140C. The QIAamp micro DNA kit was used to extract genomic DNA from the cultured CD4+ T cells.

Results the study describes overall, beyond this receptor: Only a small number of convalescent patients were included, and no early post-infection timepoints were available, which limited the study. Marked clonal contraction was observed in both infection-induced and vaccine-induced clones at late post-vaccination timepoints, consistent with waning T cell responses. In healthy vaccine recipients, vaccine-induced clones were almost all SARS-CoV-2 mono-reactive, with only 1 of 255 being cross-reactive with common cold coronaviruses.

Libraries were constructed by the immunoSEQ multiplex PCR assay. DNA from the cultured and isolated CD4+ T cells underwent TCR beta CDR3 sequencing. The authors' pipeline ran thus. The analysis removed non-productive TCR sequences, trimmed reads to the CDR3 region, and retained only CDR3s that were 7 or more amino acids long. The MANAFEST web app was used to pick out antigen-specific clonotypes by comparing their expansion in peptide wells with that in reference cultures. To count as positive, a clone had to show expansion at FDR<0.05 compared with the reference and with all other wells, an odds ratio above 5, and a frequency above 0.1% in two replicate wells. A clonotype was called cross-reactive if it was significantly expanded both in SARS-CoV-2 spike wells and in at least one common cold coronavirus spike condition. Levenshtein distance calculated with the stringdist R package was used to assess CDR3 similarity, and unrooted trees were constructed with ape in R 3.6.1. Held by TCRdb, this immuneACCESS table contains in-frame sequences only and omits some clones. Under half of the omission traces to an unresolved V gene where checked; the cause of the rest is unknown. V and J calls and clone size are given by that table; D and trimming were obtained from the DNA. The sample table holds tens of thousands of clones, of which approximately 73% were seen once. The ten largest clones add up to roughly 2.3% of the sample.

Sequencing used CD4+ T cells from PBMCs cultured without peptide, obtained after COVID-19 vaccination. This clonotype originated in a human donor who received a COVID-19 vaccine. The chain joins TRBV11-3 to TRBJ2-2; the D segment may tentatively be TRBD1 or TRBD2, each giving 5 matched bases. The CDR3 loop reads CASSKEGTGELFF. In nucleotides, the sequence is TGTGCCAGCAGCAAAGAGGGGACCGGGGAGCTGTTTTTT.